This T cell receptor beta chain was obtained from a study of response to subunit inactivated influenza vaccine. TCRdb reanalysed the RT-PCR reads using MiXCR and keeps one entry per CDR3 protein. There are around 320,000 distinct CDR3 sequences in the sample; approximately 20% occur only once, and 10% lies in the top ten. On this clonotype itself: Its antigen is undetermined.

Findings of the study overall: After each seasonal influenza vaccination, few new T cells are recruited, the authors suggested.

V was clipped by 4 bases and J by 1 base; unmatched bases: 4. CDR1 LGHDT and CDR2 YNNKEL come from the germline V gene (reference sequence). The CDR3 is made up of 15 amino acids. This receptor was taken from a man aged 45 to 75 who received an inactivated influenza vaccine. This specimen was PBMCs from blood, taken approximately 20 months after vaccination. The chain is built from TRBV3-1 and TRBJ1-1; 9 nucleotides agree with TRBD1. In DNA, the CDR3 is TGTGCCAGCAGCCTGACAGGGGGAGGGAACACTGAAGCTTTCTTT. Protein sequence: CASSLTGGGNTEAFF. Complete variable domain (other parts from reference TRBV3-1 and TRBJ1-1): DTAVSQTPKYLVTQMGNDKSIKCEQNLGHDTMYWYKQDSKKFLKIMFSYNNKELIINETVPNRFSPKSPDKAHLNLHINSLELGDSAVYFCASSLTGGGNTEAFFGQGTRLTVV.